The 25 T cell receptor beta chains presented below share a single source sample, sequenced in a study of cytomegalovirus exposure and HLA in healthy donors. The PCR contained 60 Vbeta and 13 Jbeta primers. Assay: immunoSEQ multiplex PCR; the TCRdb copy retains only in-frame clones and omits some. The data hold 200,000 to 250,000 clones, with about three quarters observed a single time. Sequencing was performed on PBMCs. These receptors all stem from a man in his forties in good health and CMV-seronegative.

The chain joins TRBV6-5 to TRBJ1-1, with 9 bases lining up with TRBD1. The CDR3 sequence is 14 residues long. V shed 0 bases, J shed 5 bases, and the junction held 1 base outside the gene matches. Germline assignment: CDR1 MNHEY and CDR2 SVGAGI. The DNA of the CDR3 is TGTGCCAGCAGTTACTCGACAGGGGGTACTGAAGCTTTCTTT. This codes for CASSYSTGGTEAFF.

The chain uses TRBV4-1 and TRBJ2-7; possible D gene TRBD2, 5 bases. The V end was cut by 2 bases, the J end by 0 bases, with 23 bases between. CDR1 and CDR2 (germline): MGHRA, YSYEKL. CDR3 length: 19 amino acids. The CDR3 DNA sequence: TGCGCCAGCAGCCAACTGCCCCTTCTCGCGCGGGTAAGCTCCTACGAGCAGTACTTC. Residues: CASSQLPLLARVSSYEQYF.

The genes are TRBV6-1 and TRBJ1-1, with 7 bases fitting TRBD1. This CDR3 spans 14 amino acids. The germline CDR1 and CDR2 sequences are MNHNS and SASEGT. V lost 8 bases and J lost 1; bases outside the gene matches: 7. The CDR3 nucleotides read TGTGCCAGCCGGGGGACAGATTCGAACACTGAAGCTTTCTTT. This sequence encodes CASRGTDSNTEAFF.

V is TRBV29-1 and J is TRBJ2-3; tentatively, D is TRBD1 (7 bases). V lost 4 bases and J lost 0, with 11 bases in between. Germline assignment: CDR1 SQVTM and CDR2 ANQGSEA. The CDR3 spans 14 residues. The DNA of the CDR3 is TGCAGCGTTGTGGAGGGGGCGAGCACAGATACGCAGTATTTT. This sequence encodes CSVVEGASTDTQYF.

The chain joins TRBV7-6 to TRBJ2-1, with 7 bases identical to TRBD2. V shed 3 bases, J shed 6 bases, and the junction held 8 bases outside the gene matches. Germline CDR1 SGHVS, CDR2 FNYEAQ. The CDR3 is made up of 15 amino acids. The DNA of the CDR3 is TGTGCCAGCAGCTTCACAACCGGGACTATCAATGAGCAGTTCTTC. This encodes CASSFTTGTINEQFF.

J is TRBJ1-1 and V is TRBV5-4, with D perhaps TRBD1 (5 bases). The CDR3 is 15 residues long. Trimming took off 3 bases at V and 3 bases at J, with 15 bases between the two ends. Per germline, CDR1 SGHNT and CDR2 YYREEE (reference sequence). The CDR3 spells CASSSDSSLDTEAFF. As DNA, the CDR3 is TGTGCCAGCAGCTCAGACAGTTCTCTAGACACTGAAGCTTTCTTT. The entire variable domain, with the rest obtained from reference TRBV5-4 and TRBJ1-1, is as follows: ETGVTQSPTHLIKTRGQQVTLRCSSQSGHNTVSWYQQALGQGPQFIFQYYREEENGRGNFPPRFSGLQFPNYSSELNVNALELDDSALYLCASSSDSSLDTEAFFGQGTRLTVV.

This chain joins TRBV7-3 and TRBJ2-3, with 7 bases fitting TRBD2. J gave up 0 bases and V 5 bases, and 2 bases lay outside the gene matches. Per germline, CDR1 SGHTA and CDR2 FQGTGA. The CDR3 consists of 14 residues. CDR3 DNA sequence: TGTGCCAGCAGCCCTAGCGGCAGCACAGATACGCAGTATTTT. Translation gives CASSPSGSTDTQYF.

The J gene is TRBJ1-1, the V gene TRBV10-3, with D possibly being TRBD1 (5 bases). CDR3 length: 16 residues. Germline V lookup: CDR1 ENHRY, CDR2 SYGVKD. V was trimmed by 3 bases and J by 0 bases, leaving 14 bases between them. The CDR3 loop is CAISDRVVYMNTEAFF. In DNA form, the CDR3 reads TGTGCCATCAGTGACAGGGTAGTCTACATGAACACTGAAGCTTTCTTT.

V is TRBV7-9 and J is TRBJ2-1; D is ambiguous. Per the germline V gene, CDR1 is SEHNR and CDR2 is FQNEAQ (reference sequence). V was cut by 3 bases and J by 6 bases, with 15 bases left in between. CDR3 size: 15 residues. CDR3 coding DNA: TGTGCCAGCAGCTTTCGGCTGGCGGATAGCAATGAGCAGTTCTTC. The encoded protein is CASSFRLADSNEQFF.

The genes are TRBV5-1 and TRBJ2-1; 12 positions agree with TRBD1. This CDR3 has 19 amino acids. V was pared by 3 bases and J by 0 bases, with 10 bases of the junction left unmatched. Germline values: CDR1 SGHRS, CDR2 YFSETQ. This CDR3 reads CASSSTGTGGKSSYNEQFF. The CDR3, as DNA: TGCGCCAGCAGCTCCACCGGGACAGGGGGCAAGAGCTCCTACAATGAGCAGTTCTTC.

The V and J genes are TRBV27 and TRBJ1-6; D is possibly TRBD1 (5 bases). The CDR3 is 20 residues long. Trimming shortened V by 3 bases and J by 0 bases, and 21 bases separated the two germline ends. Germline V gives CDR1 MNHEY, CDR2 SMNVEV (reference sequence). The CDR3 protein is CASSLRQRSSLSSYNSPLHF. CDR3 DNA sequence: TGTGCCAGCAGTTTGCGACAGCGTTCCAGCCTAAGCTCCTATAATTCACCCCTCCACTTT.

This sequence joins TRBV28 and TRBJ1-5, with D possibly being TRBD1 (6 bases). Trimming removed 3 bases from V and 4 bases from J, with 10 bases in between. This CDR3 is 14 amino acids long. Germline CDR1 MDHEN, CDR2 SYDVKM. The CDR3 coding sequence is TGTGCCAGCAGTTTGGGGGGGGCGAATCAGCCCCAGCATTTT. Its translation: CASSLGGANQPQHF.

The rearrangement uses TRBV7-9 and TRBJ2-1, with 7 bases fitting TRBD2. CDR1 is SEHNR and CDR2 is FQNEAQ in the germline V gene (reference sequence). CDR3 length equals 16 residues. V shed 4 bases and J 8 bases; nucleotides not matched to a gene: 14. The CDR3 sequence is CASSSRGGRAWDEQFF. CDR3 in DNA: TGTGCCAGCAGCTCCCGGGGAGGGAGGGCCTGGGATGAGCAGTTCTTC.

This chain uses TRBV27 with TRBJ2-5, with D possibly matching TRBD2 (6 bases). Trimming cost V 6 bases and J 5 bases, with 28 bases left between them. Germline V CDR1 and CDR2: MNHEY, SMNVEV (reference sequence). The CDR3 sequence is 18 residues long. CDR3 protein: CASSPTRPGTQRGETQYF. CDR3 nucleotide sequence: TGTGCCAGCAGCCCCACCCGCCCAGGAACTCAACGGGGGGAGACCCAGTACTTC.

The genes are TRBV4-1 and TRBJ2-1; 15 nucleotides match TRBD2. Germline V lookup: CDR1 MGHRA, CDR2 YSYEKL. With V trimmed by 2 bases and J by 7 bases, 3 bases remained unmatched. This CDR3 spans 16 amino acids. In DNA form, the CDR3 reads TGCGCCAGCAGCCAACTCGGGACTAGCGGGAGGAATGAGCAGTTCTTC. This translates into CASSQLGTSGRNEQFF.

The chain is built from TRBV7-9 and TRBJ2-7, with D possibly matching TRBD1 (6 bases). Germline-derived CDR1 and CDR2 are SEHNR and FQNEAQ (reference sequence). The CDR3 covers 12 residues. V was cut by 5 bases and J by 6 bases, with 11 bases left in between. CDR3 sequence: CASSPGVAEQYF. The CDR3 DNA reads as TGTGCCAGCAGCCCAGGGGTAGCCGAGCAGTACTTC. The full variable domain, with the rest looked up from reference TRBV7-9 and TRBJ2-7, is DTGVSQNPRHKITKRGQNVTFRCDPISEHNRLYWYRQTLGQGPEFLTYFQNEAQLEKSRLLSDRFSAERPKGSFSTLEIQRTEQGDSAMYLCASSPGVAEQYFGPGTRLTVT.

The chain employs TRBV6-5 and TRBJ1-3; 8 bases are a match to TRBD1. CDR1 MNHEY and CDR2 SVGAGI come from the germline V gene. The junction had 7 bases not matched to a gene; V was cut back by 2 bases and J by 4 bases. The CDR3 length is 16 residues. The CDR3 spells CASSYASTGAGNTIYF. DNA of the CDR3: TGTGCCAGCAGTTACGCGTCGACAGGGGCCGGAAACACCATATATTTT.

V gene TRBV6-1 combines with J gene TRBJ1-1, with 9 bases fitting TRBD1. The CDR3 runs to 16 residues. J was trimmed by 6 bases and V by 4 bases; bases with no gene match: 12. CDR1 is MNHNS and CDR2 is SASEGT in the germline V gene. The CDR3 bases are TGTGCCAGCAGTGCCCTGACAGGGGGTGGTTTTGCTGAAGCTTTCTTT. Translating gives CASSALTGGGFAEAFF.

This chain links TRBV6-6 with TRBJ1-6, with a tentative D call TRBD1 (5 bases). V gave up 8 bases and J gave up 10 bases, with 15 bases separating them. The CDR3 has 13 amino acids. Per germline, CDR1 MNHNY and CDR2 SVGAGI (reference sequence). As DNA, the CDR3 is TGTGCCAGCGGAGGGCCAGGGATCTCACCCCTCCACTTT. Amino acids: CASGGPGISPLHF.

The V gene is TRBV5-6, the J gene TRBJ2-2, with D perhaps matching TRBD1 (7 bases). This CDR3 is 17 amino acids long. The V end lost 4 bases, the J end lost 1 base, and 17 bases lay between the germline ends. From germline, CDR1 is SGHDT and CDR2 YYEEEE. The CDR3: CASSGGRQGRNTGELFF. CDR3 bases: TGTGCCAGCAGCGGAGGGAGACAGGGACGGAACACCGGGGAGCTGTTTTTT.

The sample holds a few counts of this clone. The CDR3 DNA is TGTGCCAGCAGTTACTCCCCTCGCACTGAAGCTTTCTTT. Encoded protein: CASSYSPRTEAFF. This chain links TRBV6-5 with TRBJ1-1; D is unclear. The CDR3 extends over 13 amino acids. Trimming removed 0 bases from V and 4 bases from J, with 6 bases in between. CDR1 is MNHEY, CDR2 SVGAGI, per germline.

V is TRBV5-8 and J is TRBJ2-2, with 10 bases fitting TRBD1. This CDR3 is built from 13 residues. V shed 9 bases and J 17 bases; nucleotides not matched to a gene: 16. The germline CDR1 and CDR2 sequences are SGHTS and YDEGEE. CDR3 sequence (DNA): TGTGCCACCTCACTAGGGGACAGGGGCGTCCCTTTTTTT. It is translated as CATSLGDRGVPFF.

The V gene is TRBV19, the J gene TRBJ2-1; TRBD2 matches 7 bases. The CDR3 sequence is 13 residues long. Germline V gene lookup returns CDR1 LNHDA and CDR2 SQIVND (reference sequence). Trimming cost V 7 bases and J 9 bases; bases outside gene matches: 9. The CDR3 DNA sequence: TGTGCCAGTACTCCGCAGTGGGGGGGTGAGCAGTTCTTC. Translating it yields CASTPQWGGEQFF.

V gene TRBV6-5 combines with J gene TRBJ2-1; TRBD1 is a possible D gene (5 bases). Germline CDR1 and CDR2: MNHEY and SVGAGI. Between the trimmed V and J ends, which lost 5 bases and 8 bases, there was a span of 13 bases. This CDR3 contains 13 residues. The CDR3 here is CASSPRVTDEQFF. The CDR3 nucleotides read TGTGCCAGCAGTCCCAGGGTGACAGATGAGCAGTTCTTC.

The V call is TRBV6-5, the J call TRBJ2-3, with D tentatively TRBD1 (5 bases). Trimming shortened V by 5 bases and J by 2 bases, and 11 bases separated the two germline ends. The CDR3 runs to 14 residues. Per germline, CDR1 MNHEY and CDR2 SVGAGI. CDR3 loop: CASSDRTSTDTQYF. The CDR3 bases are TGTGCCAGCAGTGACAGAACTTCCACAGATACGCAGTATTTT.